This record looks at one T cell receptor beta chain sequence and its context. The data were taken from a study of OX40 agonist ivuxolimab in advanced cancers. Study background: Dose-escalation subjects each had hepatocellular carcinoma, melanoma, renal cell or head and neck cancer. Partial responses were seen in three patients, one with hepatocellular carcinoma and two with cutaneous melanoma.

Trimming at V came to 5 bases and at J to 11 bases, leaving 5 bases not matched to a gene. This CDR3 has 11 residues. CDR1 is MDHEN and CDR2 is SYDVKM in the germline V gene. Here immunoSEQ multiplex PCR was the method, and the copy in TCRdb shows in-frame clones only, minus some. The data show approximately 82,000 clones, roughly 92% seen once. The sequenced sample was CD4+ or CD8+ T cells sorted from blood, obtained in a trial of the OX40 agonist ivuxolimab. This chain joins TRBV28 and TRBJ2-7; TRBD1 matches at 8 bases. The origin of this receptor is an adult with an advanced solid tumor such as melanoma, head and neck, liver or kidney cancer. The CDR3 DNA reads as TGTGCCAGCAGTGGACAGGGTTTAGAGTACTTC. Amino acids: CASSGQGLEYF.